The clone carrying this TCR beta chain has just one count. This sample was taken from a study of cytomegalovirus exposure and HLA in healthy donors. Study context: A later analysis reported the same platform for the approximately 110 validation repertoires and the approximately 670 first-cohort repertoires.

The CDR3 runs to 14 residues. The germline V gene has CDR1 MGHDK and CDR2 SYGVNS. Trimming took off 3 bases at V and 5 bases at J, with 13 bases between the two ends. Sequencing was performed with immunoSEQ multiplex PCR; in TCRdb, only in-frame clones are kept and a portion is missing. The top ten hold around 3.3% of the sample, which has around 130,000 clones, roughly 90% seen once. The receptor comes from a man younger than 45 in good health and CMV-seronegative. The chain has TRBV25-1 and TRBJ1-2, with D maybe TRBD1 (6 bases). The sample was PBMCs. This CDR3 reads CASSDSGHYYGYTF. The CDR3 DNA is TGTGCCAGCAGTGATTCGGGACACTATTATGGCTACACCTTC.